Each of the 30 T cell receptor beta chains below was sequenced from the same sample in a study of cytomegalovirus exposure and HLA in healthy donors. Both 60 Vbeta primers and 13 Jbeta primers went into the PCR. The data were produced by immunoSEQ multiplex PCR, yet TCRdb's version contains in-frame clones alone and is incomplete. The sample carries approximately 170,000 clones, 65% to 85% recorded once. Input material: PBMCs. The receptors originated from a boy younger than 10 in good health and CMV-seronegative.

CDR3 sequence: CASSPPQGNTGELFF. CDR3 nucleotide sequence: TGTGCCAGCTCCCCGCCGCAGGGGAACACCGGGGAGCTGTTTTTT. V gene TRBV5-4 combines with J gene TRBJ2-2, with D possibly being TRBD1 (5 bases). The CDR3 spans 15 residues. Between the trimmed V and J ends, which lost 7 bases and 1 base, there was a span of 14 bases. Germline V gene lookup returns CDR1 SGHNT and CDR2 YYREEE (reference sequence).

V and J are TRBV5-5 and TRBJ1-4, with 7 bases that match TRBD1. The CDR3 is 17 residues long. Losses at the gene ends were 6 bases for V and 0 bases for J; bases not matched to a gene: 11. Germline V lookup: CDR1 SGHKS, CDR2 YYEKEE (reference sequence). The CDR3 DNA follows: TGTGCCAGCACCAACAACGACAGGGTAACAACTAATGAAAAACTGTTTTTT. Residues: CASTNNDRVTTNEKLFF.

This chain links TRBV4-3 with TRBJ2-1, with 7 bases that match TRBD2. V gave up 3 bases and J gave up 8 bases; unmatched junction bases: 7. CDR3 length equals 14 residues. Germline-derived CDR1 and CDR2 are LGHNA and YSLEER. The chain's CDR3 is CASSQDGGSDEQFF. In DNA, the CDR3 is TGCGCCAGCAGCCAGGACGGGGGGAGCGATGAGCAGTTCTTC.

This chain joins TRBV4-2 and TRBJ2-3; TRBD2 matches at 11 bases. The junction had 5 bases not matched to a gene; V was cut back by 1 base and J by 5 bases. The CDR3 totals 16 residues. Germline V gene sequence: CDR1 LGHNA, CDR2 YNFKEQ. DNA of the CDR3: TGTGCCAGCAGCCAAGCAAAGACTAGCGGGGAAGATACGCAGTATTTT. This encodes CASSQAKTSGEDTQYF.

V is TRBV11-2 and J is TRBJ2-7; D is perhaps TRBD2 (6 bases). V was shortened by 2 bases and J by 2 bases, with 16 bases between the two germline ends. In germline, CDR1 is SGHAT, CDR2 FQNNGV. This CDR3 is built from 16 residues. This chain's CDR3 is CASSLIGGLPTYEQYF. In DNA, the CDR3 is TGTGCCAGCAGCTTAATCGGTGGACTACCGACCTACGAGCAGTACTTC. Complete variable domain (other parts from reference TRBV11-2 and TRBJ2-7): EAGVAQSPRYKIIEKRQSVAFWCNPISGHATLYWYQQILGQGPKLLIQFQNNGVVDDSQLPKDRFSAERLKGVDSTLKIQPAKLEDSAVYLCASSLIGGLPTYEQYFGPGTRLTVT.

This chain connects TRBV5-6 to TRBJ2-7; TRBD2 is a possible D gene (5 bases). Germline V gives CDR1 SGHDT, CDR2 YYEEEE. The CDR3 sequence is 15 residues long. V shed 4 bases and J shed 1 base, with 15 bases lying between them. CDR3 nucleotide sequence: TGTGCCAGCAGCGGCGGGCCTAAAACTTCCTACGAGCAGTACTTC. Its protein is CASSGGPKTSYEQYF.

The count of this clone is one. This rearrangement joins TRBV9 to TRBJ2-3; D remains unclear. V lost 0 bases to trimming and J lost 2 bases, with 10 bases between them. Per germline, CDR1 SGDLS and CDR2 YYNGEE. The CDR3 spans 15 residues. This CDR3 is CASSVGLLDTDTQYF. The CDR3 nucleotides are TGTGCCAGCAGCGTAGGTCTCTTAGACACAGATACGCAGTATTTT.

A single count supports this clone. The chain combines TRBV19 with TRBJ1-1; no definite D call. Looked up from germline, CDR1 is LNHDA and CDR2 is SQIVND (reference sequence). V was cut by 6 bases and J by 6 bases, with 8 bases left in between. The CDR3 loop spans 11 amino acids. In DNA form, the CDR3 reads TGTGCCAGTAGGTTCGCAGCTGAAGCTTTCTTT. Amino acids: CASRFAAEAFF.

This clone was counted a single time. The chain recombines TRBV14 with TRBJ1-2, with no clear D. The germline V gene encodes CDR1 SGHDN and CDR2 FVKESK. V was trimmed by 0 bases and J by 6 bases, leaving 8 bases between them. This CDR3 is 13 amino acids long. The CDR3 DNA reads as TGTGCCAGCAGCCAAGATCAAACACATGGCTACACCTTC. Translating it yields CASSQDQTHGYTF.

The chain links TRBV7-9 to TRBJ2-1; TRBD2 agrees at 8 bases. CDR3 size: 14 residues. The ends lost 11 bases at V and 0 bases at J; junction bases unmatched: 6. Germline loops: CDR1 SEHNR, CDR2 FQNEAQ (reference sequence). This CDR3 is CASREGPSYNEQFF. CDR3 sequence (DNA): TGTGCCTCCCGGGAGGGCCCCTCCTACAATGAGCAGTTCTTC.

This chain uses TRBV7-6 with TRBJ2-5; 12 bases align to TRBD2. V lost 3 bases to trimming and J lost 5 bases; unmatched junction nucleotides: 4. The CDR3 covers 15 residues. Germline values: CDR1 SGHVS, CDR2 FNYEAQ. The CDR3 sequence: CASSFLAGGRETQYF. CDR3 in DNA: TGTGCCAGCAGCTTTCTAGCGGGGGGGCGGGAGACCCAGTACTTC.

This chain links TRBV18 with TRBJ2-6; possibly TRBD1 for D (5 bases). This CDR3 contains 18 residues. The V end was cut by 2 bases, the J end by 0 bases, with 14 bases between. Per the germline V gene, CDR1 is KGHSH and CDR2 is LQKENI. As DNA, the CDR3 is TGTGCCAGCTCACCAACAGGCGGTAGGATCTCTGGGGCCAACGTCCTGACTTTC. Translated, it gives CASSPTGGRISGANVLTF.

This clone was seen only once. The rearrangement links TRBV5-6 to TRBJ2-6; TRBD1 matches at 9 bases. The CDR3 is 19 residues long. The germline CDR1 and CDR2 sequences are SGHDT and YYEEEE. V shed 4 bases, J shed 0 bases, and the junction held 11 bases outside the gene matches. The CDR3 nucleotides read TGTGCCAGCAGCCTCACTACAGGGGGCGGCATCTCTGGGGCCAACGTCCTGACTTTC. It specifies CASSLTTGGGISGANVLTF.

A word on this clone: In the same sample, other DNA sequences code for this CDR3. CDR3 region: CASSVAGKDTQYF. CDR3 bases: TGTGCCAGCAGCGTAGCAGGGAAGGATACGCAGTATTTT. The genes are TRBV9 and TRBJ2-3; D is possibly TRBD1 (5 bases). The germline gives CDR1 SGDLS, CDR2 YYNGEE. V shed 0 bases and J shed 6 bases, with 8 bases lying between them. The CDR3 runs 13 residues.

The chain uses TRBV27 and TRBJ1-3; D call uncertain. The germline CDR1 and CDR2 sequences are MNHEY and SMNVEV (reference sequence). This CDR3 is 13 amino acids long. Trimming took 11 bases from V and 0 from J, leaving 11 bases between them. This CDR3 is CASGGSSGNTIYF. The DNA for the CDR3 is TGTGCCTCAGGTGGATCCTCTGGAAACACCATATATTTT.

Details on this clone: One junction end disagrees with the germline gene, perhaps due to a read error. The V and J genes are TRBV7-7 and TRBJ2-3; 10 positions match TRBD2. The CDR3 contains 15 residues. CDR1 is SSHAT and CDR2 is FNYEAQ in the germline V gene (reference sequence). CDR3 loop: CASSQAGGPGDTQYF. The CDR3 coding sequence is TGTGCTAGCAGCCAAGCGGGAGGGCCGGGAGATACGCAGTATTTT.

V gene TRBV7-9 combines with J gene TRBJ2-6, with D perhaps matching TRBD2 (6 bases). The germline CDR1 and CDR2 sequences are SEHNR and FQNEAQ (reference sequence). V shed 3 bases and J shed 0 bases, with 12 bases lying between them. CDR3 size: 17 residues. The CDR3 nucleotides read TGTGCCAGCAGCTTCGGGACTTCGAGCTCTGGGGCCAACGTCCTGACTTTC. It yields the protein CASSFGTSSSGANVLTF.

This rearrangement joins TRBV30 to TRBJ1-4; 10 bases line up with TRBD1. The CDR3 length is 15 residues. Losses at the gene ends were 2 bases for V and 8 bases for J; bases not matched to a gene: 8. Germline loops: CDR1 GTSNPN, CDR2 SVGIG (reference sequence). The CDR3 sequence: CAWSRGQGLEEKLFF. The CDR3 DNA reads TGTGCCTGGAGTCGGGGACAGGGGCTGGAGGAAAAACTGTTTTTT.

This chain connects TRBV11-2 to TRBJ2-5, with D tentatively TRBD1 (5 bases). The closer fit of TRBJ2-7 to the DNA end suggests the J call may be wrong. The CDR3 contains 14 residues. Germline values: CDR1 SGHAT, CDR2 FQNNGV. The CDR3 nucleotides are TGTGCCAGCAGGTATACAACAGGTAACTCCGAGCAGTACTTC. Translation: CASRYTTGNSEQYF.

V is TRBV5-1 and J is TRBJ2-5, with a possible D match to TRBD1 (5 bases). Looked up from germline, CDR1 is SGHRS and CDR2 is YFSETQ. The CDR3 runs to 14 residues. V lost 0 bases to trimming and J lost 11 bases, with 17 bases between them. The CDR3, as DNA: TGCGCCAGCAGCTTGGGGGCAGGGCCTGAGGAGCAGTACTTC. Encoded protein: CASSLGAGPEEQYF.

On this clone itself: The germline gene is not matched at one end of the junction; a read error may be the cause. The rearrangement links TRBV7-7 to TRBJ2-7; 9 bases map to TRBD1. In germline, CDR1 is SSHAT, CDR2 FNYEAQ (reference sequence). This CDR3 has 13 residues. CDR3 nucleotides: TGTGCTAGCAGTCCCGACAGGGGGGACGAGCAGTACTTC. Amino acids: CASSPDRGDEQYF.

This clone has only a few counts. The rearrangement links TRBV7-2 to TRBJ2-7; 13 bases are shared with TRBD2. Germline loops: CDR1 SGHTA, CDR2 FQGNSA. This CDR3 is built from 14 residues. Trimming cost V 4 bases and J 5 bases; bases outside gene matches: 2. Here the CDR3 reads CASSSGLAGDEQYF. The CDR3 bases are TGTGCCAGCAGCTCAGGACTAGCGGGAGACGAGCAGTACTTC.

The gene calls are TRBV6-6 and TRBJ1-2; perhaps TRBD1 as D (5 bases). The CDR3 has 14 residues. The V end lost 5 bases, the J end lost 7 bases, and 17 bases lay between the germline ends. Germline V CDR1 and CDR2: MNHNY, SVGAGI (reference sequence). The CDR3 sequence: CASSHPQGLRGYTF. CDR3 in DNA: TGTGCCAGCAGTCATCCTCAGGGTCTCCGTGGCTACACCTTC.

CDR3 coding DNA: TGTGCCAGCAGCGTAGATGTGCGTGTAGCGGCCTCTAGCACAGATACGCAGTATTTT. Protein sequence: CASSVDVRVAASSTDTQYF. This chain links TRBV9 with TRBJ2-3; possible D gene TRBD2, 6 bases. Per germline, CDR1 SGDLS and CDR2 YYNGEE. This CDR3 has 19 amino acids. With 0 bases removed from V and 0 bases from J, the gap between germline ends came to 20 bases.

V gene TRBV9 combines with J gene TRBJ2-5, with 7 bases fitting TRBD1. The V segment lost 4 bases and the J segment 4 bases; nucleotides outside the gene matches: 7. This CDR3 comprises 14 residues. Germline loops: CDR1 SGDLS, CDR2 YYNGEE. CDR3 region: CASSPRQGSETQYF. Written as DNA, the CDR3 is TGTGCCAGCAGCCCGAGACAGGGATCAGAGACCCAGTACTTC.

The V gene is TRBV5-6, the J gene TRBJ2-1; 7 bases are a match to TRBD2. This CDR3 spans 15 amino acids. Per the germline V gene, CDR1 is SGHDT and CDR2 is YYEEEE. The V and J ends lost 3 bases and 4 bases, in that order; junction bases with no gene match: 7. The CDR3 region is CASSSTRGVYNEQFF. The CDR3 DNA is TGTGCCAGCAGCTCGACACGGGGGGTATACAATGAGCAGTTCTTC. Full variable domain (missing parts from reference TRBV5-6 and TRBJ2-1): DAGVTQSPTHLIKTRGQQVTLRCSPKSGHDTVSWYQQALGQGPQFIFQYYEEEERQRGNFPDRFSGHQFPNYSSELNVNALLLGDSALYLCASSSTRGVYNEQFFGPGTRLTVL.

This chain's CDR3 is CASSSMIIAATNEKLFF. CDR3 DNA sequence: TGTGCCAGCAGCTCTATGATAATCGCCGCAACTAATGAAAAACTGTTTTTT. J is TRBJ1-4 and V is TRBV7-9; D ambiguous. Trimming cost V 4 bases and J 0 bases, with 15 bases left between them. This CDR3 contains 17 residues. The germline gives CDR1 SEHNR, CDR2 FQNEAQ (reference sequence). Looking up the rest from reference TRBV7-9 and TRBJ1-4 gives the full variable domain: DTGVSQNPRHKITKRGQNVTFRCDPISEHNRLYWYRQTLGQGPEFLTYFQNEAQLEKSRLLSDRFSAERPKGSFSTLEIQRTEQGDSAMYLCASSSMIIAATNEKLFFGSGTQLSVL.

The genes are TRBV18 and TRBJ2-5, with 8 nucleotides matching TRBD2. This CDR3 region has 13 residues. Germline V gene lookup returns CDR1 KGHSH and CDR2 LQKENI. V dropped 6 bases and J dropped 5; count of bases not matched to a gene: 5. CDR3 sequence reads: CASSRTSWETQYF. In nucleotides, the CDR3 is TGTGCCAGCTCCCGGACTAGCTGGGAGACCCAGTACTTC. Filled out from reference TRBV18 and TRBJ2-5, the complete variable domain reads NAGVMQNPRHLVRRRGQEARLRCSPMKGHSHVYWYRQLPEEGLKFMVYLQKENIIDESGMPKERFSAEFPKEGPSILRIQQVVRGDSAAYFCASSRTSWETQYFGPGTRLLVL.

This rearrangement joins TRBV9 to TRBJ2-3, with D unresolved. The V end lost 0 bases, the J end lost 6 bases, and 17 bases lay between the germline ends. Germline CDR1 SGDLS, CDR2 YYNGEE. CDR3 length equals 16 residues. This CDR3 is CASSVEGRLVADTQYF. CDR3 sequence (DNA): TGTGCCAGCAGCGTAGAAGGTAGACTGGTTGCGGATACGCAGTATTTT.

This chain uses TRBV18 with TRBJ1-2; D uncertain. The CDR3 is 15 residues long. V lost 2 bases, J lost 4 bases, and 14 bases lay in between. Per germline, CDR1 KGHSH and CDR2 LQKENI. Here the CDR3 reads CASSPSFVSGYGYTF. DNA of the CDR3: TGTGCCAGCTCACCATCTTTTGTCAGCGGCTATGGCTACACCTTC.